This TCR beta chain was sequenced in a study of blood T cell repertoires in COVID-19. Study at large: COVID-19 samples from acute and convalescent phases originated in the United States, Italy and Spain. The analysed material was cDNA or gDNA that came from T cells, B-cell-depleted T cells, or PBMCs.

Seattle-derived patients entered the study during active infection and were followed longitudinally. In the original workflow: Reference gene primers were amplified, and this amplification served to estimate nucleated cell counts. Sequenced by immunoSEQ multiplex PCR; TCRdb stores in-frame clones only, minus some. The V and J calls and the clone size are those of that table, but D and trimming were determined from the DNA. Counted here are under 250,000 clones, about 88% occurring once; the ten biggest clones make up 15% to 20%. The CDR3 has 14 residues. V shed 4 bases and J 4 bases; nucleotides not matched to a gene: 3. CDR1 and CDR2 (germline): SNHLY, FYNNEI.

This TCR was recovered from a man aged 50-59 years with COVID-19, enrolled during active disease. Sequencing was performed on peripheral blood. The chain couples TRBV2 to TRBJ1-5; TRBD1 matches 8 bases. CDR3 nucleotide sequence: TGTGCCAGCAGTGTAGACAGGGGAAATCAGCCCCAGCATTTT. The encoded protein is CASSVDRGNQPQHF.